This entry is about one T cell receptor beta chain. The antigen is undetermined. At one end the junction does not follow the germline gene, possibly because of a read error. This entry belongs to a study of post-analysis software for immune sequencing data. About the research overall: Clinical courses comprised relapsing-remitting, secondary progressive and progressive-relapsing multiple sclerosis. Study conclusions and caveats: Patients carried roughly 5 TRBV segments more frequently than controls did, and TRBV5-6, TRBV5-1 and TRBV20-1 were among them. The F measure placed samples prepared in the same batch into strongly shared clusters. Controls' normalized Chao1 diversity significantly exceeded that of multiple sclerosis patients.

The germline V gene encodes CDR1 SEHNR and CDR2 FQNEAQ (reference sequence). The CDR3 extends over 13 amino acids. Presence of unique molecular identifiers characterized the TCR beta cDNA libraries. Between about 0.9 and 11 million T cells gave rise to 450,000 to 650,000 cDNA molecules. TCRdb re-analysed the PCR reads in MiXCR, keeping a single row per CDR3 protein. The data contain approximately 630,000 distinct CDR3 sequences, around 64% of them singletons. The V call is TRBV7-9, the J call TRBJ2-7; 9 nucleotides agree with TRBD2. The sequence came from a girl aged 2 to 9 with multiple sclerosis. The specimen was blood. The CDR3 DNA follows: TGTGCCAGCAGCGTAGCGGGAGTAACCGAGCAGTACTTC. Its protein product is CASSVAGVTEQYF.